Listed below are T cell receptor beta chains from one sample, sequenced in a study of T cell repertoires in cytomegalovirus infection. Each CDR3 protein gets one entry after TCRdb re-called the reads with MiXCR. Here the sample spans fewer than 550,000 distinct CDR3 sequences, about 15% being singletons. The sequenced sample consisted of CD8+ T cells from PBMCs. The source of these receptors is a human donor in good health (CMV status not recorded). Some clones in this sample may be carry-over from other donors' samples. The CDR3 runs from the conserved cysteine through the conserved F or W. The order of the fields is V gene, D gene, CDR3 length, J gene, clone size, CDR3 DNA, CDR3 protein. A D gene is named only where the DNA matches it firmly. Not every row has a clone size; where given, it reads once, few, many or a size class.

v_gene: TRBV7-9
d_gene: -
len: 17
j_gene: TRBJ2-6
abundance: many
CDR3nt: TGTGCCAGCAGCTCAATTCGACGGTACTCTGGGGCCAACGTCCTGACTTTC
CDR3aa: CASSSIRRYSGANVLTF

v_gene: TRBV2
d_gene: TRBD2
len: 16
j_gene: TRBJ2-3
abundance: many
CDR3nt: TGTGCCAGCAGTGAAGGTGGACTAGCGGGAGGAAATACGCAGTATTTT
CDR3aa: CASSEGGLAGGNTQYF

v_gene: TRBV20-1
d_gene: TRBD1
len: 15
j_gene: TRBJ2-1
abundance: once
CDR3nt: TGCAGTGCTAGACCTTACGACAGGGGCCACAATGAGCAGTTCTTC
CDR3aa: CSARPYDRGHNEQFF

v_gene: TRBV13
d_gene: -
len: 17
j_gene: TRBJ1-2
abundance: few
CDR3nt: TGTGCCAGCAGCTTGGGACCGGGACCTGAATTTTGGTATGGCTACACCTTC
CDR3aa: CASSLGPGPEFWYGYTF

v_gene: TRBV7-9
d_gene: -
len: 16
j_gene: TRBJ1-2
abundance: few
CDR3nt: TGTGCCAGCAGCCCGGGAACGGGGAATCCTAACTATGGCTACACCTTC
CDR3aa: CASSPGTGNPNYGYTF

v_gene: TRBV2
d_gene: TRBD1
len: 15
j_gene: TRBJ1-6
abundance: -
CDR3nt: TGTGCCAGCAGTAGCCCGGGACAGGAGAATTCACCCCTCCAATTT
CDR3aa: CASSSPGQENSPLQF

v_gene: TRBV6-2/TRBV6-3
d_gene: TRBD1
len: 16
j_gene: TRBJ1-1
abundance: -
CDR3nt: TGTGCCAGCAGCTATAAGGGACAGGGGTTCAACACTGAAGCTTTCTTT
CDR3aa: CASSYKGQGFNTEAFF

v_gene: TRBV7-9
d_gene: TRBD1
len: 15
j_gene: TRBJ2-7
abundance: many
CDR3nt: TGTGCCAGCAGCCCAGGACAGGATAGGCCCTACGAGCAGTACTTC
CDR3aa: CASSPGQDRPYEQYF

v_gene: TRBV12-5
d_gene: -
len: 12
j_gene: TRBJ1-1
abundance: -
CDR3nt: TGTGCTAGTGCTTATTTAAACACTGAAGCTTTCTTT
CDR3aa: CASAYLNTEAFF

v_gene: TRBV7-2
d_gene: TRBD1
len: 17
j_gene: TRBJ2-5
abundance: many
CDR3nt: TGTGCCAGCAGCTTAGCCCTCGGGACAGGGGGACGAGAGACCCAGTACTTC
CDR3aa: CASSLALGTGGRETQYF

v_gene: TRBV7-3
d_gene: -
len: 14
j_gene: TRBJ2-5
abundance: -
CDR3nt: TGTGCCAGCAGCCCGCAGGCCAGGGGAGAGACCCAGTACTTC
CDR3aa: CASSPQARGETQYF

v_gene: TRBV7-8
d_gene: -
len: 16
j_gene: TRBJ2-5
abundance: many
CDR3nt: TGTGCCAGCAGCGTTGCACGGGGCGGCGGCCAAGAGACCCAGTACTTC
CDR3aa: CASSVARGGGQETQYF

v_gene: TRBV5-6
d_gene: -
len: 15
j_gene: TRBJ1-6
abundance: -
CDR3nt: TGTGCCAGCAGCTCGCCGGAGAGCTATAATTCACCCCTCCACTTT
CDR3aa: CASSSPESYNSPLHF

v_gene: TRBV28
d_gene: -
len: 17
j_gene: TRBJ1-5
abundance: few
CDR3nt: TGTGCCAGCAGTTTATCTACCGTGTCCAGAATTAATCAGCCCCAGCATTTT
CDR3aa: CASSLSTVSRINQPQHF

v_gene: TRBV11-2
d_gene: -
len: 16
j_gene: TRBJ1-1
abundance: many
CDR3nt: TGTGCCAGCAGCCCTTATAAAGTGTTAGGGGAATGGGAAGCTTTCTTT
CDR3aa: CASSPYKVLGEWEAFF

v_gene: TRBV15
d_gene: -
len: 14
j_gene: TRBJ2-7
abundance: few
CDR3nt: TGTGCCACCAGTCGAGGGGGAGGGGGCTACGAGCAGTACTTC
CDR3aa: CATSRGGGGYEQYF

v_gene: TRBV13
d_gene: -
len: 15
j_gene: TRBJ2-3
abundance: -
CDR3nt: TGTGCCAGCAGCTTAGCTGACCTGATATCGGCTACGCAGTATTTT
CDR3aa: CASSLADLISATQYF

v_gene: TRBV27
d_gene: -
len: 16
j_gene: TRBJ2-7
abundance: -
CDR3nt: TGTGCCAGCAGTCCGCAGGGGGGTCGGAGCTCCTACGAGCAGTACTTC
CDR3aa: CASSPQGGRSSYEQYF